Listed below are T cell receptor beta chains from one sample, sequenced in a study of blood T cells in healthy people across ages. From the 5' RACE reads, TCRdb called clonotypes with MiXCR, one entry per CDR3 protein. This repertoire shows hundreds of thousands of distinct CDR3 sequences, 40% to 60% found once; its top ten account for around 15%. The sample taken for sequencing was blood. The receptors derive from a man aged 25 to 40 in good health. The CDR3 runs from the conserved cysteine through the conserved F or W. D genes are given only for firm matches. Size tells how often a clone was seen (once, few, many) or the class of an expanded clone, and some rows leave it out.

>once|TRBV3-1|TRBD1|TRBJ1-5
CASSRGTGRDQPQHF
TGTGCCAGCAGCCGTGGGACAGGGAGGGACCAGCCCCAGCATTTT
>NA|TRBV12-3/TRBV12-4|NA|TRBJ1-3
CASSLGGDLNTIYF
TGTGCCAGCAGTTTGGGGGGAGACCTAAACACCATATATTTT
>NA|TRBV20-1|NA|TRBJ2-7
CSAPRQEEQYF
TGCAGTGCTCCCCGACAGGAGGAGCAGTACTTC
>NA|TRBV6-5|NA|TRBJ1-1
CASSYSGATEAFF
TGTGCCAGCAGTTACTCAGGTGCCACTGAAGCTTTCTTT
>once|TRBV18|NA|TRBJ1-2
CASSPSYVGGYTF
TGTGCCAGCTCACCCAGTTATGTTGGGGGCTACACCTTC
>NA|TRBV19|TRBD1|TRBJ2-7
CASSIPAGQGVGEQYF
TGTGCCAGTAGTATACCAGCGGGACAGGGAGTCGGCGAGCAGTACTTC
>once|TRBV20-1|NA|TRBJ2-3
CSAGGPNTDTQYF
TGCAGTGCTGGGGGTCCCAACACAGATACGCAGTATTTT
>few|TRBV29-1|NA|TRBJ2-2
CSIKRSGNGELFF
TGCAGCATAAAACGATCGGGGAACGGGGAGCTGTTTTTT
>NA|TRBV5-1|TRBD1|TRBJ2-7
CASSGWTGTLEEQYF
TGCGCCAGCAGCGGGTGGACAGGGACGCTGGAGGAGCAGTACTTC
>few|TRBV5-1|TRBD2|TRBJ2-1
CASSLGASGGWNEQFF
TGCGCCAGCAGCTTGGGGGCAAGCGGGGGTTGGAATGAGCAGTTCTTC
>NA|TRBV20-1|NA|TRBJ2-7
CSASDRLSASGDNEQYF
TGCAGTGCCTCAGACAGGCTCTCGGCCAGCGGGGACAATGAGCAGTACTTC
>NA|TRBV7-8|NA|TRBJ2-5
CASSFDRRETQYF
TGTGCCAGCAGCTTTGACCGCAGAGAGACCCAGTACTTC
>NA|TRBV29-1|NA|TRBJ1-1
CSVEDLVENTEAFF
TGCAGCGTTGAAGATCTGGTGGAGAACACTGAAGCTTTCTTT
>NA|TRBV5-1|TRBD2|TRBJ2-3
CANSGGTSGTGTDTQYF
TGCGCCAACAGCGGCGGGACTAGCGGTACGGGCACAGATACGCAGTATTTT
>NA|TRBV7-9|NA|TRBJ2-5
CASSQKGETQYF
TGTGCCAGCAGCCAAAAGGGAGAGACCCAGTACTTC
>NA|TRBV5-5|NA|TRBJ2-5
CASSNFSEVLETQYF
TGTGCCAGCAGCAACTTCTCGGAGGTGTTGGAGACCCAGTACTTC
>NA|TRBV9|NA|TRBJ1-1
CASSVGNQEGNSAFF
TGTGCCAGCAGCGTAGGGAATCAGGAGGGAAACTCAGCTTTCTTT
>NA|TRBV12-3/TRBV12-4|NA|TRBJ2-5
CASSSRDKKETQYF
TGTGCCAGCAGCTCGAGGGACAAAAAAGAGACCCAGTACTTC
>NA|TRBV5-1|NA|TRBJ2-1
CVSSLGGPYNEQFF
TGCGTCAGCAGCTTGGGGGGGCCCTACAATGAGCAGTTCTTC
>NA|TRBV4-2|NA|TRBJ1-2
CASSQDPATSGYTF
TGTGCCAGCAGCCAAGATCCCGCGACTAGTGGCTACACCTTC
>few|TRBV28|TRBD1|TRBJ1-2
CASSFLGTGGFGYTF
TGTGCCAGCAGTTTCCTCGGGACAGGGGGTTTCGGCTACACCTTC
>NA|TRBV7-2|TRBD1|TRBJ2-6
CASRSPGQDSSGANVLTF
TGTGCCAGCAGGTCCCCGGGACAGGACAGCTCTGGGGCCAACGTCCTGACTTTC
>NA|TRBV12-3/TRBV12-4|NA|TRBJ2-1
CASRRGTSSSYNEQFF
TGTGCCAGCAGGCGGGGGACATCGAGCTCCTACAATGAGCAGTTCTTC
>many|TRBV4-2|NA|TRBJ2-5
CASSQGAEETQYF
TGTGCCAGCAGCCAGGGGGCAGAAGAGACCCAGTACTTC
>NA|TRBV28|NA|TRBJ2-7
CASSLSGSFEQYF
TGTGCCAGCAGTTTATCGGGCAGCTTCGAGCAGTACTTC
>NA|TRBV29-1|NA|TRBJ2-7
CSVRPDTAYEQYF
TGCAGCGTCCGCCCGGACACCGCCTACGAGCAGTACTTC
>NA|TRBV6-2/TRBV6-3|NA|TRBJ2-7
CASSSFTGTYEQYF
TGTGCCAGCAGTTCCTTTACAGGGACCTACGAGCAGTACTTC
>few|TRBV5-1|NA|TRBJ2-7
CASSLATGTYEQYF
TGCGCCAGCAGCTTGGCTACAGGGACCTACGAGCAGTACTTC
>few|TRBV29-1|NA|TRBJ1-2
CSVEGLGVGYTF
TGCAGCGTTGAAGGTCTAGGGGTGGGCTACACCTTC
>few|TRBV29-1|TRBD2|TRBJ2-7
CSGVIAGASYEQYF
TGTAGCGGTGTTATAGCGGGGGCGTCCTACGAGCAGTACTTC
>few|TRBV19|NA|TRBJ2-7
CASSIPRGGNEQYF
TGTGCCAGTAGTATCCCCAGGGGTGGTAATGAGCAGTACTTC
>few|TRBV15|TRBD1|TRBJ2-3
CATSRGTGATDTQYF
TGTGCCACCAGCAGAGGGACAGGGGCGACAGATACGCAGTATTTT
>NA|TRBV6-2/TRBV6-3|NA|TRBJ1-5
CASTHLFGLGGQPQHF
TGTGCCAGCACCCACCTTTTCGGACTGGGGGGACAGCCCCAGCATTTT
>NA|TRBV11-2|NA|TRBJ2-2
CASSPRPLANTGELFF
TGTGCCAGCAGCCCGAGACCGCTTGCGAACACCGGGGAGCTGTTTTTT
>NA|TRBV28|NA|TRBJ2-5
CASTRPFRRETQYF
TGTGCCAGCACCAGGCCATTCCGGAGGGAGACCCAGTACTTC
>NA|TRBV7-2|TRBD2|TRBJ2-1
CASSPSGRAPNEQFF
TGTGCCAGCAGTCCCAGCGGGAGGGCCCCCAATGAGCAGTTCTTC
>NA|TRBV4-1|TRBD1|TRBJ2-3
CASSPLDRGFSDTQYF
TGCGCCAGCAGCCCGTTAGACAGGGGGTTTTCAGATACGCAGTATTTT
>once|TRBV7-9|TRBD1|TRBJ2-1
CTSSLAPETGGYNEQFF
TGTACCAGCAGCTTAGCACCCGAGACAGGGGGCTACAATGAGCAGTTCTTC
>few|TRBV7-2|NA|TRBJ2-3
CASSLYGEDTQYF
TGTGCCAGCAGCTTATACGGGGAGGATACGCAGTATTTT
>NA|TRBV4-1|TRBD1|TRBJ2-1
CASSRDTGGYEQFF
TGCGCCAGCAGCCGGGACACAGGGGGATATGAGCAGTTCTTC
>NA|TRBV7-2|NA|TRBJ2-7
CASSSGANTYEQYF
TGTGCCAGCAGCTCCGGGGCAAACACCTACGAGCAGTACTTC
>few|TRBV3-1|NA|TRBJ1-5
CASSPGHSGGGQPQHF
TGTGCCAGCAGCCCCGGACACTCGGGAGGTGGTCAGCCCCAGCATTTT
>many|TRBV5-1|NA|TRBJ2-1
CASSLNTNEQFF
TGCGCCAGCAGCTTGAATACCAATGAGCAGTTCTTC
>few|TRBV7-2|NA|TRBJ2-5
CASSLDTAPQTQYF
TGTGCCAGCAGCTTAGATACAGCGCCCCAGACCCAGTACTTC
>NA|TRBV7-6|NA|TRBJ2-3
CASSGWSTDTQYF
TGTGCCAGCAGCGGTTGGAGCACAGATACGCAGTATTTT
>NA|TRBV9|NA|TRBJ2-3
CASSVGGHRTDTQYF
TGTGCCAGCAGCGTAGGGGGACACCGCACAGATACGCAGTATTTT
>NA|TRBV3-1|NA|TRBJ2-7
CASSDEPSYEQYF
TGTGCCAGCAGCGACGAGCCCTCCTACGAGCAGTACTTC
>NA|TRBV12-3/TRBV12-4|NA|TRBJ2-7
CASSYTTGFYEQYF
TGTGCCAGCAGTTATACCACAGGATTCTACGAGCAGTACTTC
>NA|TRBV24-1|NA|TRBJ2-3
CATSDLYGTPGSDTQYF
TGTGCCACCAGTGATTTATATGGGACTCCTGGATCAGATACGCAGTATTTT
>few|TRBV6-5|TRBD1|TRBJ1-1
CASSRTGEAFF
TGTGCCAGCAGTCGTACAGGGGAGGCTTTCTTT
>NA|TRBV6-5|TRBD1|TRBJ2-1
CASSATTGYNEQFF
TGTGCCAGCAGTGCCACGACAGGGTACAATGAGCAGTTCTTC
>NA|TRBV20-1|NA|TRBJ2-7
CSAKEGRATYEQYF
TGCAGTGCTAAGGAGGGCAGGGCCACCTACGAGCAGTACTTC
>NA|TRBV4-2|NA|TRBJ2-1
CASSQGPYEQFF
TGTGCCAGCAGCCAAGGCCCCTACGAGCAGTTCTTC
>NA|TRBV6-6|TRBD2|TRBJ2-2
CAGTSGGASTGELFF
TGTGCCGGGACTAGCGGGGGGGCGAGCACCGGGGAGCTGTTTTTT
>NA|TRBV4-2|NA|TRBJ2-4
CASSQDREGTVQYF
TGTGCCAGCAGCCAAGATCGGGAAGGGACGGTGCAGTACTTC
>few|TRBV9|NA|TRBJ1-2
CASSASSRAPGYTF
TGTGCCAGCAGCGCCTCTTCAAGGGCACCTGGCTACACCTTC
>few|TRBV4-2|TRBD1|TRBJ2-3
CASSPRDRSSTDTQYF
TGTGCCAGCAGCCCTCGGGACAGATCAAGCACAGATACGCAGTATTTT